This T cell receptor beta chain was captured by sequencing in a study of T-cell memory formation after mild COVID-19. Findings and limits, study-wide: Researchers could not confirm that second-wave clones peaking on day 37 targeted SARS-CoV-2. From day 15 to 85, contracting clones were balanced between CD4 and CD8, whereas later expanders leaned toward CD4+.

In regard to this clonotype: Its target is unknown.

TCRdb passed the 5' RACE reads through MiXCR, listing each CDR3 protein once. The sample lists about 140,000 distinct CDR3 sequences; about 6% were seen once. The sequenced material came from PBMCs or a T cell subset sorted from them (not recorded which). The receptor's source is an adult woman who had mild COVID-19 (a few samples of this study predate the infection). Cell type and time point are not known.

The CDR3 nucleotides are TGTGCCAGCTCCGGGACAGGGGTCAATGAGCAGTTCTTC. Protein: CASSGTGVNEQFF. The chain links TRBV12-3 or TRBV12-4 to TRBJ2-1; 10 bases align to TRBD1. The CDR3 totals 13 residues. The junction had 4 bases not matched to a gene; V was cut back by 8 bases and J by 6 bases.